This T cell receptor (beta chain) is from a study of blood T cell repertoires in COVID-19. The wider study: COVID-19 samples collected from the United States, Italy and Spain covered acute and convalescent phases. T cells, B-cell-depleted T cells, or PBMCs supplied cDNA or gDNA.

As processed by the authors: Amplifying reference gene primers gave estimates of nucleated cell counts. The table came from immunoSEQ multiplex PCR; TCRdb's copy has only in-frame clones and leaves some out. For V, J and clone size, that table is used; D and trimming come from the DNA. The sample consists of 59,000 or so clones, approximately 78% of them appearing once. The CDR3 totals 16 residues. The germline V gene has CDR1 KGHDR and CDR2 SFDVKD. Unmatched junction bases numbered 11, after V lost 4 bases and J lost 7 bases. Sequenced: peripheral blood. The source of this sequence is a human donor in a cohort sampled during active COVID-19. The gene calls are TRBV24-1 and TRBJ2-2; TRBD2 agrees at 7 bases. The CDR3 DNA sequence: TGTGCCACCAGTGACCCCGGACAAACGGGAGGCGGGGAGCTGTTTTTT. Amino acids: CATSDPGQTGGGELFF.